Below are 7 T cell receptor beta chains sequenced from a single sample in a study of identical twins. TCRdb independently ran MiXCR on the 5' RACE reads; one entry per CDR3 protein. The sample holds more than 650,000 distinct CDR3 sequences, approximately 6% seen once. What was sequenced was naive T cells sorted from blood. The receptors originated from a man aged 18 to 30 in good health.

This clonotype was observed many times. The chain is built from TRBV4-3 and TRBJ2-1, with 9 bases aligning to TRBD1. The germline V gene encodes CDR1 LGHNA and CDR2 YSLEER. The trim removed 4 bases at V and 8 bases at J, leaving 6 bases unmatched. The CDR3 consists of 14 residues. CDR3: CASSPGTGLDEQFF. CDR3 coding DNA: TGCGCCAGCAGCCCGGGGACAGGGTTGGATGAGCAGTTCTTC.

This clonotype has a count of ten or more. The V gene is TRBV18, the J gene TRBJ2-7; 10 nucleotides align to TRBD2. CDR3 length: 15 amino acids. CDR1 and CDR2 (germline): KGHSH, LQKENI. With V trimmed by 3 bases and J by 7 bases, 9 bases remained unmatched. The CDR3 protein is CASSPPSGSYQEQYF. DNA for the CDR3: TGTGCCAGCTCACCTCCTAGCGGGAGTTATCAAGAGCAGTACTTC.

This clonotype was seen many times. The rearrangement links TRBV7-9 to TRBJ2-7; 8 bases line up with TRBD1. V lost 0 bases to trimming and J lost 5 bases; unmatched junction nucleotides: 6. The CDR3 has 15 residues. Germline-derived CDR1 and CDR2 are SEHNR and FQNEAQ (reference sequence). Here the CDR3 reads CASSLAGQGSHEQYF. Here the CDR3 DNA reads TGTGCCAGCAGCTTAGCCGGACAGGGATCCCACGAGCAGTACTTC.

This clonotype was counted at least ten times. V usage is TRBV30 and J usage is TRBJ2-1; D gene unclear. This CDR3 is 11 amino acids long. With 0 bases removed from V and 6 bases from J, the gap between germline ends came to 3 bases. Per germline, CDR1 GTSNPN and CDR2 SVGIG (reference sequence). The CDR3 sequence is CAWSVPNEQFF. The CDR3, as DNA: TGTGCCTGGAGTGTACCCAATGAGCAGTTCTTC.

This clonotype was detected many times. V and J are TRBV12-5 and TRBJ1-1; 7 bases are a match to TRBD1. V shed 7 bases, J shed 4 bases, and the junction held 3 bases outside the gene matches. CDR1 is LGHNT, CDR2 FRNRAP, per germline. This CDR3 has 12 amino acids. CDR3 DNA: TGTGCTAGTGCCCGACAGGGCACTGAAGCTTTCTTT. Its translation: CASARQGTEAFF.

This clonotype was counted many times. The rearrangement uses TRBV5-1 and TRBJ1-1; D unclear. Deletions cut 0 bases from V and 3 bases from J, with 12 bases between. The germline CDR1 and CDR2 sequences are SGHRS and YFSETQ. The CDR3 consists of 15 residues. The CDR3 region is CASSLDPGPDTEAFF. The CDR3, as DNA: TGCGCCAGCAGCTTGGATCCTGGCCCAGACACTGAAGCTTTCTTT.

This clonotype occurred many times. The gene calls are TRBV4-2 and TRBJ2-1, with 8 bases lining up with TRBD2. Germline V gene lookup returns CDR1 LGHNA and CDR2 YNFKEQ. The V and J ends lost 4 bases and 8 bases, in that order; junction bases with no gene match: 10. This CDR3 is 15 amino acids long. The CDR3 DNA follows: TGTGCCAGCAGCCCCGCCTCGGGAGGGGTCGATGAGCAGTTCTTC. Protein sequence: CASSPASGGVDEQFF.